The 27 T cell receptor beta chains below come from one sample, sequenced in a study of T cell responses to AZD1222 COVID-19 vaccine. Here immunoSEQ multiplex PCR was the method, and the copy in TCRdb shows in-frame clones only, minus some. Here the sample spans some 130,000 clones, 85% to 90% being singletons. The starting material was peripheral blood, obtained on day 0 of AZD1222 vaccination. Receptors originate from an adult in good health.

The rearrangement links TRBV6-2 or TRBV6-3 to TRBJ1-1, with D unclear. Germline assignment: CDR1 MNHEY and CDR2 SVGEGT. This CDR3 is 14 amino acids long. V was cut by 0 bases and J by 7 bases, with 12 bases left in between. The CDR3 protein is CASSYSRALSEAFF. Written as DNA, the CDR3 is TGTGCCAGCAGTTACTCGAGGGCGCTCAGTGAAGCTTTCTTT.

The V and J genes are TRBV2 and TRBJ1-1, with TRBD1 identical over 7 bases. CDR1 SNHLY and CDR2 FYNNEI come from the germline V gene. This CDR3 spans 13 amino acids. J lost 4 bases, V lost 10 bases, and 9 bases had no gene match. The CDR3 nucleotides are TGTGCCACCGTCAGGGGGTTGGGCACTGAAGCTTTCTTT. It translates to CATVRGLGTEAFF. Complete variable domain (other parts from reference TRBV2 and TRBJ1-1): EPEVTQTPSHQVTQMGQEVILRCVPISNHLYFYWYRQILGQKVEFLVSFYNNEISEKSEIFDDQFSVERPDGSNFTLKIRSTKLEDSAMYFCATVRGLGTEAFFGQGTRLTVV.

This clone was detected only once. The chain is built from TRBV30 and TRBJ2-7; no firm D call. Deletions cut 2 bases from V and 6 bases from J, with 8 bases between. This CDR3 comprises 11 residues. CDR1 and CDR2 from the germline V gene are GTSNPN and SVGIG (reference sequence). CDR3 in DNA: TGTGCCTGGAGTCCGCGAGCCGAGCAGTACTTC. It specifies CAWSPRAEQYF.

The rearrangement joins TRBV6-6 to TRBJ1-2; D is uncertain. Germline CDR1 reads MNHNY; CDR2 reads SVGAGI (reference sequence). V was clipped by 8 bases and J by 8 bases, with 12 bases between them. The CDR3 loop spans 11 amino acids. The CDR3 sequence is CASGSLEGYTF. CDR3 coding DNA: TGTGCCAGCGGAAGCCTAGAGGGCTACACCTTC.

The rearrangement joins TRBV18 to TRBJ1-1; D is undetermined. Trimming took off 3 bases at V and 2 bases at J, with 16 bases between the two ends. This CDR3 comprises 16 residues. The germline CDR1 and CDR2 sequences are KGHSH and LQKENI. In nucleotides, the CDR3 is TGTGCCAGCTCACCGGTAGAAAGCAAGGCCAACACTGAAGCTTTCTTT. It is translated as CASSPVESKANTEAFF. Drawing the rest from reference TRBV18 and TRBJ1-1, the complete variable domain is NAGVMQNPRHLVRRRGQEARLRCSPMKGHSHVYWYRQLPEEGLKFMVYLQKENIIDESGMPKERFSAEFPKEGPSILRIQQVVRGDSAAYFCASSPVESKANTEAFFGQGTRLTVV.

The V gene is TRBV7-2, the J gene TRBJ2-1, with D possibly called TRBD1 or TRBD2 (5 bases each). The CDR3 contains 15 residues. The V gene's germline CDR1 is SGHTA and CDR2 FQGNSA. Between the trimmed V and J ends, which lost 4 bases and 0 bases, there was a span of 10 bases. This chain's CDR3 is CASSSGRASYNEQFF. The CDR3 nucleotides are TGTGCCAGCAGCTCGGGACGGGCCTCCTACAATGAGCAGTTCTTC.

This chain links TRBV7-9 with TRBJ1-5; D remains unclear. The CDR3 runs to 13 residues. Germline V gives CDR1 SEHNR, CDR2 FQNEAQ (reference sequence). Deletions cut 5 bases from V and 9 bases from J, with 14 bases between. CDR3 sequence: CASSRDPVAPQHF. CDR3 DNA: TGTGCCAGCAGCCGAGACCCCGTGGCGCCCCAGCATTTT.

CDR3 residues: CASSQLLAGNTDTQYF. Written as DNA, the CDR3 is TGCGCCAGCAGCCAGCTTCTAGCGGGGAACACAGATACGCAGTATTTT. The chain employs TRBV4-3 and TRBJ2-3; 9 nucleotides match TRBD2. Germline values: CDR1 LGHNA, CDR2 YSLEER. Trimming removed 3 bases from V and 2 bases from J; junction bases left unmatched: 6. This CDR3 has 16 amino acids.

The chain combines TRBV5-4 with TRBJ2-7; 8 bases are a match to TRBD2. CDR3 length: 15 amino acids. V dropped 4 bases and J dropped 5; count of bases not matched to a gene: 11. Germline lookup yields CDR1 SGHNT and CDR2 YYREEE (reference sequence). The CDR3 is CASSLPGTRSDEQYF. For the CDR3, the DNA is TGTGCCAGCAGCCTCCCCGGGACTAGGTCAGACGAGCAGTACTTC. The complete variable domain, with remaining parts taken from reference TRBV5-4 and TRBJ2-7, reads ETGVTQSPTHLIKTRGQQVTLRCSSQSGHNTVSWYQQALGQGPQFIFQYYREEENGRGNFPPRFSGLQFPNYSSELNVNALELDDSALYLCASSLPGTRSDEQYFGPGTRLTVT.

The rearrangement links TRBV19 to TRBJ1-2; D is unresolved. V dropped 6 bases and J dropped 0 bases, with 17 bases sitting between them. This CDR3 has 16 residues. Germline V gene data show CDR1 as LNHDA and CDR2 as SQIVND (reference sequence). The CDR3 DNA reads TGTGCCAGTAGCCTTTCGAAAGGGTGGTCTAACTATGGCTACACCTTC. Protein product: CASSLSKGWSNYGYTF.

This chain's CDR3 is CASRRQGRGAWTEAFF. CDR3 sequence (DNA): TGTGCCAGTAGGAGACAGGGACGGGGGGCTTGGACTGAAGCTTTCTTT. This sequence joins TRBV19 and TRBJ1-1, with 7 bases that match TRBD1. CDR3 length: 16 amino acids. The germline CDR1 and CDR2 sequences are LNHDA and SQIVND (reference sequence). Unmatched junction bases numbered 15, after V lost 6 bases and J lost 5 bases.

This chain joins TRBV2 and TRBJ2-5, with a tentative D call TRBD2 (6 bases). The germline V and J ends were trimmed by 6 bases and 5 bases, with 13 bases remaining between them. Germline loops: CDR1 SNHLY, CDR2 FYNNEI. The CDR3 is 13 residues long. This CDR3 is CASSQSREETQYF. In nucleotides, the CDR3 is TGTGCCAGCAGCCAATCACGGGAGGAGACCCAGTACTTC.

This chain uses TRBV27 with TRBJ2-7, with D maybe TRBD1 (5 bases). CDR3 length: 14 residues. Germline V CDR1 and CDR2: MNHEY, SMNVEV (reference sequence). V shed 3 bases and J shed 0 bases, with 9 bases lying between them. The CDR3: CASSFVGASYEQYF. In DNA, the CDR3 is TGTGCCAGCAGTTTCGTTGGGGCCTCCTACGAGCAGTACTTC.

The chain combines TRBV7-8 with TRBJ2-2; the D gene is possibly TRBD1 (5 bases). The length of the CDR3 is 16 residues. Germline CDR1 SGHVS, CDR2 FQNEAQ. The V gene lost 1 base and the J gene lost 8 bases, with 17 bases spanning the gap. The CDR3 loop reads CASSLEMAGIRGELFF. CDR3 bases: TGTGCCAGCAGCTTAGAGATGGCAGGGATTAGAGGGGAGCTGTTTTTT.

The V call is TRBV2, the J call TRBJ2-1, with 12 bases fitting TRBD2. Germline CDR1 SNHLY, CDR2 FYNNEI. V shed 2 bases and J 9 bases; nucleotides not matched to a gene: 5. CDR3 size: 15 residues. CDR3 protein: CASSERRLAGVEQFF. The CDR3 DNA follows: TGTGCCAGCAGTGAACGACGACTAGCGGGGGTTGAGCAGTTCTTC.

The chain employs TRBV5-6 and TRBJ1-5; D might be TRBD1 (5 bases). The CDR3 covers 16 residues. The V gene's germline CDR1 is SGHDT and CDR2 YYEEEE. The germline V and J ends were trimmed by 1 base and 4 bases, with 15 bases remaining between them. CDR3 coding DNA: TGTGCCAGCAGCTTGTGGGGACCCTCTGGGAATCAGCCCCAGCATTTT. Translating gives CASSLWGPSGNQPQHF.

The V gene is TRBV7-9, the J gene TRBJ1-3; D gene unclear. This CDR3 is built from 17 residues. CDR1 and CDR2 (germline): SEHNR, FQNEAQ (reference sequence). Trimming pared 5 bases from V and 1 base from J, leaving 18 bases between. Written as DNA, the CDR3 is TGTGCCAGCAGCGGTCGAGAGGGCTCAACGTCTGGAAACACCATATATTTT. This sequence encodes CASSGREGSTSGNTIYF.

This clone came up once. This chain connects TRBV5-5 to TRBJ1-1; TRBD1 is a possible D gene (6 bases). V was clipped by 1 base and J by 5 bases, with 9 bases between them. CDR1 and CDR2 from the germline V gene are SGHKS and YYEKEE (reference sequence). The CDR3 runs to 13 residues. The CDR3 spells CASSLTRGTEAFF. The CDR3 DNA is TGTGCCAGCAGCTTGACCAGGGGTACTGAAGCTTTCTTT. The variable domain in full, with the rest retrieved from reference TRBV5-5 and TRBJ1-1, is DAGVTQSPTHLIKTRGQQVTLRCSPISGHKSVSWYQQVLGQGPQFIFQYYEKEERGRGNFPDRFSARQFPNYSSELNVNALLLGDSALYLCASSLTRGTEAFFGQGTRLTVV.

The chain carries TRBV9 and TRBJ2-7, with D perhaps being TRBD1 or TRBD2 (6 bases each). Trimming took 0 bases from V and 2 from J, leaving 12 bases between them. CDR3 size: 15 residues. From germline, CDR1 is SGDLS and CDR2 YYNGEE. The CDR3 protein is CASSVDGGPTYEQYF. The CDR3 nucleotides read TGTGCCAGCAGCGTAGATGGGGGGCCCACCTACGAGCAGTACTTC.

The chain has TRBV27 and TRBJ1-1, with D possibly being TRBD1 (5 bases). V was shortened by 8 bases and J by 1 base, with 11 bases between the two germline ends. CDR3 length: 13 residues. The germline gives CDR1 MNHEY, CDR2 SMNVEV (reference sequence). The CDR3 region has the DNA TGTGCCAGCCACCTCGGGGGGAACACTGAAGCTTTCTTT. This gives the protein CASHLGGNTEAFF.

The CDR3 sequence is CASSLGPDEKLFF. As DNA, the CDR3 is TGTGCCAGTAGTCTCGGCCCGGATGAAAAACTGTTTTTT. This rearrangement joins TRBV19 to TRBJ1-4; D call uncertain. This CDR3 has 13 residues. V lost 5 bases to trimming and J lost 6 bases, with 10 bases between them. Per the germline V gene, CDR1 is LNHDA and CDR2 is SQIVND (reference sequence). The variable domain in full, completed from reference TRBV19 and TRBJ1-4, reads DGGITQSPKYLFRKEGQNVTLSCEQNLNHDAMYWYRQDPGQGLRLIYYSQIVNDFQKGDIAEGYSVSREKKESFPLTVTSAQKNPTAFYLCASSLGPDEKLFFGSGTQLSVL.

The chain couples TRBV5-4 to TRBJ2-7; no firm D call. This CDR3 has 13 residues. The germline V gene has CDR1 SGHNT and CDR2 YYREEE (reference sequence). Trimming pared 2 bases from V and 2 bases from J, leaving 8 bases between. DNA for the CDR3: TGTGCCAGCAGCTTACTCCCCGCCTACGAGCAGTACTTC. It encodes CASSLLPAYEQYF.

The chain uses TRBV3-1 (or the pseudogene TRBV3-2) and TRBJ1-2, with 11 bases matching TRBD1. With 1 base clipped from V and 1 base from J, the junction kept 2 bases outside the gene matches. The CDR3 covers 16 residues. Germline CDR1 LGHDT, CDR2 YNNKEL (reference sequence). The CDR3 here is CASSQGGTGGNYGYTF. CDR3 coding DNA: TGTGCCAGCAGCCAAGGTGGGACAGGGGGTAACTATGGCTACACCTTC.

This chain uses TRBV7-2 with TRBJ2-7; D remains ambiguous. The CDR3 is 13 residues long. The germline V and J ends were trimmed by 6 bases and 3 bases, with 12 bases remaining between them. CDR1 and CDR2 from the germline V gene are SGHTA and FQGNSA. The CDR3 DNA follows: TGTGCCAGCAGTCGTCCCGGGTTCTACGAGCAGTACTTC. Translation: CASSRPGFYEQYF.

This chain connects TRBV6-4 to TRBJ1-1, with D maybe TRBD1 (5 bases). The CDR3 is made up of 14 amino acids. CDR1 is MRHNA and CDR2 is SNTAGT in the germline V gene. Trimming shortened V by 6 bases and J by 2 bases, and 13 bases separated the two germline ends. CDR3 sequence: CASRDRHSNTEAFF. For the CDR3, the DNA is TGTGCCAGCAGAGACAGACACTCCAACACTGAAGCTTTCTTT.

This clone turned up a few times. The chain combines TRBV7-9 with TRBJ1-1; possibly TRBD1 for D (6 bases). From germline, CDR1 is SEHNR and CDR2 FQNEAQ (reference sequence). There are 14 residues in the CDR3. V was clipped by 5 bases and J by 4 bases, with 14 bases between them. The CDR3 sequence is CASSAGEWGTEAFF. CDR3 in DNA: TGTGCCAGCAGCGCAGGGGAGTGGGGCACTGAAGCTTTCTTT.

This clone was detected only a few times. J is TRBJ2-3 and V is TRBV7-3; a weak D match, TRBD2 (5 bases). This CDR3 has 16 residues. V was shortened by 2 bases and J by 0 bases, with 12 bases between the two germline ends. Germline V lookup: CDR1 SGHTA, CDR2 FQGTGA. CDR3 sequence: CASSLWAGASTDTQYF. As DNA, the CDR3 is TGTGCCAGCAGCTTATGGGCGGGCGCTAGCACAGATACGCAGTATTTT.